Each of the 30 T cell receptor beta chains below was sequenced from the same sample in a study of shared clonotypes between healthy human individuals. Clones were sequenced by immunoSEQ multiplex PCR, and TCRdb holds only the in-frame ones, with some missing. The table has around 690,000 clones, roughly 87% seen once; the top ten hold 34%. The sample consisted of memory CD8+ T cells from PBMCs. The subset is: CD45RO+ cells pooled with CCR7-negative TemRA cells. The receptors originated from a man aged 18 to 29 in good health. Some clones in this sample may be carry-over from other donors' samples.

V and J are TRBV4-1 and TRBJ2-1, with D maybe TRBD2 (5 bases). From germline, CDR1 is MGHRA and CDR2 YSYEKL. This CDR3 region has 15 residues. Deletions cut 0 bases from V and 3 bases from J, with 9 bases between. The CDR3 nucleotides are TGCGCCAGCAGCCAAGATGAGGGTCTCTACAATGAGCAGTTCTTC. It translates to CASSQDEGLYNEQFF.

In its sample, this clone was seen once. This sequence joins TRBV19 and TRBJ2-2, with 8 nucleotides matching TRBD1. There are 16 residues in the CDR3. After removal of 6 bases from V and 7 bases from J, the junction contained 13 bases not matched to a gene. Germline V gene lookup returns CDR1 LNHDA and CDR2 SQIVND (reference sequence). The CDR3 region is CASSPPDRDQIGELFF. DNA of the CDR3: TGTGCCAGTAGCCCTCCGGACAGGGACCAAATCGGGGAGCTGTTTTTT.

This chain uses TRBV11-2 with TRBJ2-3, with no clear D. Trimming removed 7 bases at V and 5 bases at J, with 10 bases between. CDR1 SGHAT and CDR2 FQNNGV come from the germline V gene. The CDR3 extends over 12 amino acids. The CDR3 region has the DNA TGTGCCAGCATCGTCTACGGAGATACGCAGTATTTT. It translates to CASIVYGDTQYF.

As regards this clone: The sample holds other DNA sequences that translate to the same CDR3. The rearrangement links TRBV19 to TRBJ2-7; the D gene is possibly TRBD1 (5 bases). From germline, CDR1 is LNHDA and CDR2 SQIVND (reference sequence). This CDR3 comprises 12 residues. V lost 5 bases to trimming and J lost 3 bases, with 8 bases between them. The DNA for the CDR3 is TGTGCCAGTAGTCCTGACAGCTACGAGCAGTACTTC. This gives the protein CASSPDSYEQYF.

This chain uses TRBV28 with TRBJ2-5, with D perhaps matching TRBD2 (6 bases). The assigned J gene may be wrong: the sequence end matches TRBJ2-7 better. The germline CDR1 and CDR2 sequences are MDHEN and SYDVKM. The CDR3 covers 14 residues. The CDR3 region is CASSYAGFSYEQYF. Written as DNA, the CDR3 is TGTGCCAGCAGTTATGCGGGATTCTCCTACGAGCAGTACTTC.

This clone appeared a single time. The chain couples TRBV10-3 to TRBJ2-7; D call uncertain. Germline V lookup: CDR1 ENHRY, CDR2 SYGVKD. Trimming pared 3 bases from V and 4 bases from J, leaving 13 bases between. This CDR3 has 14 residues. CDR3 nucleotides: TGTGCCATCAGTGACCCGGTAGTGGGTTACGAGCAGTACTTC. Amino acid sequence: CAISDPVVGYEQYF.

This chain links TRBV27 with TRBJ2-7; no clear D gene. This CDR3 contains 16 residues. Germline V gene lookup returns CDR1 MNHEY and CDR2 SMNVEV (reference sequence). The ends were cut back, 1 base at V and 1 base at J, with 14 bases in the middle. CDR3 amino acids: CASSLYLQEPSYEQYF. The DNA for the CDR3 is TGTGCCAGCAGTTTATATCTGCAGGAGCCATCCTACGAGCAGTACTTC.

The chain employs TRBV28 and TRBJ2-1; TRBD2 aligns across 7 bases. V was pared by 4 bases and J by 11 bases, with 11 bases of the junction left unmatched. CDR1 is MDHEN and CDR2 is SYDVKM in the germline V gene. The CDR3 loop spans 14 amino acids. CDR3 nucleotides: TGTGCCAGCAGTTGGGCGGGGAGGGCTACTCAGCAGTTCTTC. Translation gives CASSWAGRATQQFF.

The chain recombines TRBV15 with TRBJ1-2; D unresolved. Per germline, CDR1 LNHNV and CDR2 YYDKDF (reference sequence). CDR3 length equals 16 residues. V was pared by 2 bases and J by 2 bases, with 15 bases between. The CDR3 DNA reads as TGTGCCACCAGCAGACCCCAGACCATTATCAACTATGGCTACACCTTC. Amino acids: CATSRPQTIINYGYTF.

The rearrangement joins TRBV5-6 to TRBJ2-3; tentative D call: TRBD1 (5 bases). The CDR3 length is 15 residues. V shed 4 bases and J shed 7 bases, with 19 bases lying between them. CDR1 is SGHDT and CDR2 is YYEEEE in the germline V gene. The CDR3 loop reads CASSMPDSGLNTQYF. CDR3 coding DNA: TGTGCCAGCAGCATGCCAGACAGTGGTCTAAATACGCAGTATTTT.

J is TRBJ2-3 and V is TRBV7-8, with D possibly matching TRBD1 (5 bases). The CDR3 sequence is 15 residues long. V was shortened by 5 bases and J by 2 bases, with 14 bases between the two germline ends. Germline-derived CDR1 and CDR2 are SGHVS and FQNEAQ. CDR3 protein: CASSPFGQITDTQYF. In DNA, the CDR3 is TGTGCCAGCAGCCCATTTGGACAAATCACAGATACGCAGTATTTT.

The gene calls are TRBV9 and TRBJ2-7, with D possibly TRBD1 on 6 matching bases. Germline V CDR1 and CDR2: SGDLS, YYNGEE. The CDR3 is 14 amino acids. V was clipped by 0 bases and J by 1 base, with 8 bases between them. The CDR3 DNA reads TGTGCCAGCAGCGTAGAGGACAGATCCTACGAGCAGTACTTC. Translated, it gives CASSVEDRSYEQYF.

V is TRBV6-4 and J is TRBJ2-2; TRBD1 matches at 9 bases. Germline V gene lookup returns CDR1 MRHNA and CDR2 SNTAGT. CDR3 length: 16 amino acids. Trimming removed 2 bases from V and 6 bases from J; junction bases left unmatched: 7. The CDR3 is CASSDTQQGASGELFF. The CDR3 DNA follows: TGTGCCAGCAGTGACACGCAACAGGGGGCCTCCGGGGAGCTGTTTTTT.

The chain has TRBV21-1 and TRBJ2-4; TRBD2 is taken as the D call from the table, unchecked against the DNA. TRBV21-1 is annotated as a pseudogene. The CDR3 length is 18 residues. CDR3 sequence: CASSNSASGRLAKNIQYF. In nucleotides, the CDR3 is TGTGCCAGCAGCAATTCTGCTAGCGGGAGGTTAGCCAAAAACATTCAGTACTTC.

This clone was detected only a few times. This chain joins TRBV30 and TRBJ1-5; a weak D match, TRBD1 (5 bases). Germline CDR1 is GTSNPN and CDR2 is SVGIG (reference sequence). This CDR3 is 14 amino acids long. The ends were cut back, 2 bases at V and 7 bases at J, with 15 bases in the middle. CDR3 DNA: TGTGCCTGGAGTACAGGACACGAAGGACAGCCCCAGCATTTT. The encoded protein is CAWSTGHEGQPQHF.

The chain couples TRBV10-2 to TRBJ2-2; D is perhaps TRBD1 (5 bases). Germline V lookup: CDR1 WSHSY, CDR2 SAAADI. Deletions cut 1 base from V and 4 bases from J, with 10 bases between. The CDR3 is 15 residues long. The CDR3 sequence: CASSELRGPTGELFF. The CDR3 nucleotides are TGCGCCAGCAGTGAGTTAAGGGGCCCCACCGGGGAGCTGTTTTTT.

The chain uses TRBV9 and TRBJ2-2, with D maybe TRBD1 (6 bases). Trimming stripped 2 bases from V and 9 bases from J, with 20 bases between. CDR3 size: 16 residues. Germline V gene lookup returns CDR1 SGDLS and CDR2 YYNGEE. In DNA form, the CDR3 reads TGTGCCAGCAGCGTGGAGAGGGGGACATTAGCCCGGGAGCTGTTTTTT. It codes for CASSVERGTLARELFF.

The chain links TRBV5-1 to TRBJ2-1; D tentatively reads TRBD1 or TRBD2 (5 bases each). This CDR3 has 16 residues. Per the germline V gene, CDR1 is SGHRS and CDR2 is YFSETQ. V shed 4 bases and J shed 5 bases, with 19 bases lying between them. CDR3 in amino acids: CASSRRGRDGNNEQFF. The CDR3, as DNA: TGCGCCAGCAGCCGACGAGGCCGGGACGGAAACAATGAGCAGTTCTTC.

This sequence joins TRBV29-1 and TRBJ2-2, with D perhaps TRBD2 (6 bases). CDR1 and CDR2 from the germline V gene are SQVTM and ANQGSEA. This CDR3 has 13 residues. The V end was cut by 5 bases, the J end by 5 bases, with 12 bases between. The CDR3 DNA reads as TGCAGCGTTAGCGCCAGCGGGACCGGGGAGCTGTTTTTT. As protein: CSVSASGTGELFF.

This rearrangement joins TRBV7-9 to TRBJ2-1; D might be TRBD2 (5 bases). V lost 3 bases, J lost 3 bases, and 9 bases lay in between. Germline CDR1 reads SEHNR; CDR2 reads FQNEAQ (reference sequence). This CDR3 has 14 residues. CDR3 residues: CASSLREIYNEQFF. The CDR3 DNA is TGTGCCAGCAGCTTGAGGGAGATCTACAATGAGCAGTTCTTC.

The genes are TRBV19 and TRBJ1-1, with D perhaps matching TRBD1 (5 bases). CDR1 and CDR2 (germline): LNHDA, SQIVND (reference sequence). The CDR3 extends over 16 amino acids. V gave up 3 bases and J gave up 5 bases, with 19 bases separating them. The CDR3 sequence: CASSINGRAGRTEAFF. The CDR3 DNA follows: TGTGCCAGTAGTATTAACGGGCGGGCAGGGAGAACTGAAGCTTTCTTT.

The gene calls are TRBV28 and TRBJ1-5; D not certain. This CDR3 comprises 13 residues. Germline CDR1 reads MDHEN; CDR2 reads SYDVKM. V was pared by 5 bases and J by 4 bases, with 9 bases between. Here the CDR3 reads CASSLTGNQPQHF. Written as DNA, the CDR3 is TGTGCCAGCAGTCTCACCGGGAATCAGCCCCAGCATTTT.

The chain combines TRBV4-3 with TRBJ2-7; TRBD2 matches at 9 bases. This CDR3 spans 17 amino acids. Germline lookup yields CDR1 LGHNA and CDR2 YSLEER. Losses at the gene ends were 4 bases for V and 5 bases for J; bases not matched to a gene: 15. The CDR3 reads CASSLGAAGGVGDEQYF. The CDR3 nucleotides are TGCGCCAGCAGCCTTGGAGCCGCGGGAGGGGTCGGGGACGAGCAGTACTTC.

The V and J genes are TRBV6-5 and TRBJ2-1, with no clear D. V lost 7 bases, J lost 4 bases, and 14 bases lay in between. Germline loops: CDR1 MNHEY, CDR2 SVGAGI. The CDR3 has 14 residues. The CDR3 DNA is TGTGCCAGCACCATACGGTCTGAATACAATGAGCAGTTCTTC. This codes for CASTIRSEYNEQFF.

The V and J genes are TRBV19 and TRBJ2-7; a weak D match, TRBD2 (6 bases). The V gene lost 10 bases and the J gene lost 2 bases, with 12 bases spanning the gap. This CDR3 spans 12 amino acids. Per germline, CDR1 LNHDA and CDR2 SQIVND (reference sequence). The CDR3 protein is CATLASTYEQYF. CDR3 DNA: TGTGCCACCCTAGCGTCTACCTACGAGCAGTACTTC.

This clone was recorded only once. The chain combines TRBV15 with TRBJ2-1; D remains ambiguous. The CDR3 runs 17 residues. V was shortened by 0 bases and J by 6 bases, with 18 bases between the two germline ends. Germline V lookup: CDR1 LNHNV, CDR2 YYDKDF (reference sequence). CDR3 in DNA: TGTGCCACCAGCAGAGATCATACAGACTCGTCTGCCAATGAGCAGTTCTTC. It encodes CATSRDHTDSSANEQFF.

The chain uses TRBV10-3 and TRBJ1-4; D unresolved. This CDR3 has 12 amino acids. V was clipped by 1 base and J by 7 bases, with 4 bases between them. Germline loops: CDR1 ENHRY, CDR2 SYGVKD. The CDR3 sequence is CAISEFGEKLFF. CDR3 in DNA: TGTGCCATCAGTGAGTTTGGTGAAAAACTGTTTTTT.

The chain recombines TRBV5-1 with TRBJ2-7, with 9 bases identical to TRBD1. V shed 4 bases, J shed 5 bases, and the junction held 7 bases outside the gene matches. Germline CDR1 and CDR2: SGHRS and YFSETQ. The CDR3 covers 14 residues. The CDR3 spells CASSADRGLHEQYF. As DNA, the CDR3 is TGCGCCAGCAGCGCGGACAGGGGATTACACGAGCAGTACTTC.

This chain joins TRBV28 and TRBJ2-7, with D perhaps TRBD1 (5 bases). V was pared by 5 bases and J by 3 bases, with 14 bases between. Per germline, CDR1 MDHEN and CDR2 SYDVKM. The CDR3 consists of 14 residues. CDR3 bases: TGTGCCAGCAGTCTCAGACAGCACAGCTACGAGCAGTACTTC. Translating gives CASSLRQHSYEQYF.

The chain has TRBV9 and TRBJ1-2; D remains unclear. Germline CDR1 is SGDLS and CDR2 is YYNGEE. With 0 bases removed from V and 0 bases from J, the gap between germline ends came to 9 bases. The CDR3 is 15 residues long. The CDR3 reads CASSVEGEANYGYTF. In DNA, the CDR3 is TGTGCCAGCAGCGTAGAAGGAGAGGCTAACTATGGCTACACCTTC.